This T cell receptor (beta chain) comes out of a study of blood T cell repertoires in COVID-19. On the study more broadly: The cDNA or gDNA used as material had been derived from T cells, B-cell-depleted T cells, or PBMCs.

Per the study methods: Estimation of nucleated cell counts relied on the amplification of reference gene primers. Method: immunoSEQ multiplex PCR; TCRdb's copy keeps in-frame clones and lacks some. The V and J calls and the clone size are those of that table, but D and trimming were determined from the DNA. The sample contains about 70,000 clones, 88% of which appear only once. The CDR3 has 15 amino acids. V shed 8 bases and J 1 base; nucleotides not matched to a gene: 2. The germline V gene encodes CDR1 MNHEY and CDR2 SMNVEV (reference sequence). This clone came up once. The sequenced material came from peripheral blood. The V and J genes are TRBV27 and TRBJ2-2; TRBD2 matches at 12 bases. The sequence was collected from a human donor in a cohort sampled during active COVID-19. Here the CDR3 reads CASGTSGLNTGELFF. The DNA of the CDR3 is TGTGCCAGCGGGACTAGCGGGCTGAACACCGGGGAGCTGTTTTTT.